The 7 T cell receptor beta chains below come from one sample, sequenced in a study of blood T cells in healthy people across ages. A sample-barcoded 5' primer and a J-beta primer mix were used in a second PCR of about 7 to 12 cycles. TCRdb redid the calling of the 5' RACE reads with MiXCR, one entry per CDR3 protein. The sample shows approximately 360,000 distinct CDR3 sequences, roughly half of them seen only once. The specimen sequenced was blood. These receptors were collected from a man between 60 and 75 years old in good health.

V usage is TRBV6-5 and J usage is TRBJ2-7; D perhaps matches TRBD1 (7 bases). Germline lookup yields CDR1 MNHEY and CDR2 SVGAGI. This CDR3 spans 13 amino acids. V gave up 7 bases and J gave up 10 bases, with 20 bases separating them. CDR3 region: CASKDAGGQSQYF. The CDR3, as DNA: TGTGCCAGCAAAGATGCAGGGGGGCAATCCCAGTACTTC.

The chain carries TRBV7-2 and TRBJ2-5; D is perhaps TRBD2 (6 bases). The germline V gene has CDR1 SGHTA and CDR2 FQGNSA. This CDR3 contains 14 residues. Trimming took 2 bases from V and 11 from J, leaving 18 bases between them. The chain's CDR3 is CASSLFSGNNEQYF. In DNA form, the CDR3 reads TGTGCCAGCAGCTTATTTAGCGGCAACAATGAGCAGTACTTC.

This clonotype showed up just a few times. This chain uses TRBV4-2 with TRBJ2-7, with unresolved D. Germline assignment: CDR1 LGHNA and CDR2 YNFKEQ. The ends were cut back, 4 bases at V and 3 bases at J, with 7 bases in the middle. This CDR3 comprises 12 residues. This chain's CDR3 is CASSPSVYEQYF. CDR3 nucleotides: TGTGCCAGCAGCCCGAGCGTCTACGAGCAGTACTTC.

This clonotype occurred many times. The chain combines TRBV7-2 with TRBJ2-4; tentative D call: TRBD1 (6 bases). V shed 2 bases and J shed 3 bases, with 11 bases lying between them. This CDR3 has 15 amino acids. CDR1 is SGHTA and CDR2 is FQGNSA in the germline V gene. The CDR3 DNA sequence: TGTGCCAGCAGCTTATTCGGACAGCTCAAAAACATTCAGTACTTC. Translating gives CASSLFGQLKNIQYF.

In its sample, this clonotype was seen a few times. The CDR3 protein is CASSLARGSSSYNEQFF. In DNA form, the CDR3 reads TGTGCCAGCAGTTTAGCCCGGGGGTCGAGCTCCTACAATGAGCAGTTCTTC. The V gene is TRBV12-3 or TRBV12-4, the J gene TRBJ2-1; a possible D gene is TRBD2 (6 bases). This CDR3 has 17 residues. V dropped 0 bases and J dropped 0 bases, with 12 bases sitting between them.

The gene calls are TRBV28 and TRBJ2-1; 12 bases agree with TRBD2. V was pared by 5 bases and J by 10 bases, with 9 bases of the junction left unmatched. Germline V lookup: CDR1 MDHEN, CDR2 SYDVKM. The CDR3 runs 15 residues. CDR3 bases: TGTGCCAGCAGTACGGGACTAGCGGGCGCCTACGAGCAGTTCTTC. It yields the protein CASSTGLAGAYEQFF.

V usage is TRBV6-6 and J usage is TRBJ2-5, with D unclear. Germline V gives CDR1 MNHNY, CDR2 SVGAGI (reference sequence). This CDR3 has 14 amino acids. V was shortened by 6 bases and J by 0 bases, with 11 bases between the two germline ends. The CDR3 DNA follows: TGTGCCAGCAGGCCGACTGGGTACCAAGAGACCCAGTACTTC. Translated, it gives CASRPTGYQETQYF.